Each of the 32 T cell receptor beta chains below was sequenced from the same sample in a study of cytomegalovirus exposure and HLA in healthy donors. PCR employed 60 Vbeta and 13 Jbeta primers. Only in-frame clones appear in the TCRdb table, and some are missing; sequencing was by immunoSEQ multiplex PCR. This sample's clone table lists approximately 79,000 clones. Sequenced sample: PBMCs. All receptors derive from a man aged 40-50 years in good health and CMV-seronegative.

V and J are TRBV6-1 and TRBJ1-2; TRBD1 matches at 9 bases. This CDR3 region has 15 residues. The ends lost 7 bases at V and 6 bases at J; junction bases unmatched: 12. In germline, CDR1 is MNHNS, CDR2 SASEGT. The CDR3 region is CASKADRGELHGYTF. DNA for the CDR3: TGTGCCAGCAAGGCAGACAGGGGGGAGCTCCATGGCTACACCTTC.

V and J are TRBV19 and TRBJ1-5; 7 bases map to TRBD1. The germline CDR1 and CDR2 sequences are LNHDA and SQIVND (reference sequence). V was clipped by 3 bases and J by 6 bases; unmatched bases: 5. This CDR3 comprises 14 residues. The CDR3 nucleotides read TGTGCCAGTAGTATTGACAGGGTCGGTCAGCCCCAGCATTTT. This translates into CASSIDRVGQPQHF.

This chain's CDR3 is CASSIGGGKGNQPQHF. DNA of the CDR3: TGTGCCAGTAGTATCGGCGGGGGCAAGGGCAATCAGCCCCAGCATTTT. The chain combines TRBV19 with TRBJ1-5; D perhaps matches TRBD1 (6 bases). Germline V gene lookup returns CDR1 LNHDA and CDR2 SQIVND (reference sequence). V lost 3 bases, J lost 2 bases, and 14 bases lay in between. The CDR3 has 16 amino acids.

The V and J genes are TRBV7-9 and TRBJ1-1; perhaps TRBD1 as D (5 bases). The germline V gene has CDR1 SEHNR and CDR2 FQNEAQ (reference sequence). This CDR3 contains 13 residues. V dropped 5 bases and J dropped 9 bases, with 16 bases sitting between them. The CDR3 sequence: CASSRRAGIQAFF. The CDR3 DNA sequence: TGTGCCAGCAGCCGGAGGGCAGGGATCCAAGCTTTCTTT.

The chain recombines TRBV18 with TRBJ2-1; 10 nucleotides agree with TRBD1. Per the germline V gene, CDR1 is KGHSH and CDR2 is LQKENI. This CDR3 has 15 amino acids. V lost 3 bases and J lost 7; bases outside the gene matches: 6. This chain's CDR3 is CASSPRQGASNEQFF. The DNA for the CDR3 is TGTGCCAGCTCACCGAGACAGGGGGCATCAAATGAGCAGTTCTTC.

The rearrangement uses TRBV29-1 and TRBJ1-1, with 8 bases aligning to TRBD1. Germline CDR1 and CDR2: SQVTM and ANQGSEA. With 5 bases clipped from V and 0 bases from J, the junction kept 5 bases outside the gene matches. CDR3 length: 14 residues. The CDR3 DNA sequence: TGCAGCGTTTCAATGACAGGGGTGAACACTGAAGCTTTCTTT. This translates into CSVSMTGVNTEAFF. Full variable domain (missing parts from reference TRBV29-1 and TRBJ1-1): SAVISQKPSRDICQRGTSLTIQCQVDSQVTMMFWYRQQPGQSLTLIATANQGSEATYESGFVIDKFPISRPNLTFSTLTVSNMSPEDSSIYLCSVSMTGVNTEAFFGQGTRLTVV.

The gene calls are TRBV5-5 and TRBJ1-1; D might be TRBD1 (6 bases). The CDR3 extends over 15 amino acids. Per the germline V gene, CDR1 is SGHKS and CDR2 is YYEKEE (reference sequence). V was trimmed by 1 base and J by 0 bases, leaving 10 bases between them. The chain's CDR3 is CASSLTGLMNTEAFF. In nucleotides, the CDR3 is TGTGCCAGCAGCTTGACAGGGTTAATGAACACTGAAGCTTTCTTT.

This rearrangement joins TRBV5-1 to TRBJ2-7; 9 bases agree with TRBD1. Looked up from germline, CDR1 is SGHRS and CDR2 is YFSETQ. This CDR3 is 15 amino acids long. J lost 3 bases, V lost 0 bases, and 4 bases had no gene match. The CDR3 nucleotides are TGCGCCAGCAGCTTGGCCATGGGACAGGGCTACGAGCAGTACTTC. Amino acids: CASSLAMGQGYEQYF. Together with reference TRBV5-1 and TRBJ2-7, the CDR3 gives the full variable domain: KAGVTQTPRYLIKTRGQQVTLSCSPISGHRSVSWYQQTPGQGLQFLFEYFSETQRNKGNFPGRFSGRQFSNSRSEMNVSTLELGDSALYLCASSLAMGQGYEQYFGPGTRLTVT.

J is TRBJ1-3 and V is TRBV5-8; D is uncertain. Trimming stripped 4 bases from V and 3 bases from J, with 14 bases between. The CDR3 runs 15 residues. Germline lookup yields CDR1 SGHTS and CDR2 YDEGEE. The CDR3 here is CASSEERGFGNTIYF. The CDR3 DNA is TGTGCCAGCAGCGAGGAACGAGGGTTTGGAAACACCATATATTTT.

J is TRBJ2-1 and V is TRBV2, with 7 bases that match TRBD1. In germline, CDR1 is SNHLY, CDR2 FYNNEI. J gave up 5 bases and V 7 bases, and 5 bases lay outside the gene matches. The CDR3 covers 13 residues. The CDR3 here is CASTRDRNNEQFF. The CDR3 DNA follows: TGTGCCAGCACCCGGGACAGAAACAATGAGCAGTTCTTC.

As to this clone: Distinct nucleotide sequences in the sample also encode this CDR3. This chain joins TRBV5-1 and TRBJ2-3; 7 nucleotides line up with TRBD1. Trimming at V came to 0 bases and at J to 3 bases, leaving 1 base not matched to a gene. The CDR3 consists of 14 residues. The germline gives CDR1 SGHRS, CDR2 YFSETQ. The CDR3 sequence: CASSLGTGTDTQYF. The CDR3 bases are TGCGCCAGCAGCTTGGGGACAGGAACAGATACGCAGTATTTT.

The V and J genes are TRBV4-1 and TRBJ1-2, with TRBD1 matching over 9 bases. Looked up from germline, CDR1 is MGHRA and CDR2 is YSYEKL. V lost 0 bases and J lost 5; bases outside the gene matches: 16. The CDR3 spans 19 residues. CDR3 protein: CASSQDRSGQGSGKYGYTF. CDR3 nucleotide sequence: TGCGCCAGCAGCCAAGATCGGTCAGGACAGGGGTCGGGAAAGTATGGCTACACCTTC.

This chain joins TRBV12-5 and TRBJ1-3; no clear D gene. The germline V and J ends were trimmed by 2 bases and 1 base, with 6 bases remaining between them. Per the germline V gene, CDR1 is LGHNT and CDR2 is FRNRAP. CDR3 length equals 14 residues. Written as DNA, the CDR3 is TGTGCTAGTGGTTTGTCTACTTCTGGAAACACCATATATTTT. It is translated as CASGLSTSGNTIYF.

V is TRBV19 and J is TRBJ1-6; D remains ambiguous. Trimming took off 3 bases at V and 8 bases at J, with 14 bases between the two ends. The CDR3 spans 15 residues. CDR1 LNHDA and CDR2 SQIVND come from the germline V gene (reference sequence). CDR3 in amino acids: CASSIRRRVHSPLHF. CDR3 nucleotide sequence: TGTGCCAGTAGTATCCGCCGCCGGGTCCATTCACCCCTCCACTTT.

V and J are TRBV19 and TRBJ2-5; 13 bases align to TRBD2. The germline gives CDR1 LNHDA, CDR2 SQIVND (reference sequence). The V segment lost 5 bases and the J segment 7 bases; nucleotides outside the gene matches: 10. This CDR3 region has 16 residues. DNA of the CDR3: TGTGCCAGTAGTCCGACTAGCGGGGGGTCCTCGGGGACCCAGTACTTC. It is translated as CASSPTSGGSSGTQYF.

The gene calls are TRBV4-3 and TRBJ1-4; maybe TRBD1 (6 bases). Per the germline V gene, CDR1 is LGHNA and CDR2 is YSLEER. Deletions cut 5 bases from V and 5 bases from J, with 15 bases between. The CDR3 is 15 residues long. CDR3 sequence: CASSKMDRVNEKLFF. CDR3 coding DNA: TGCGCCAGCAGCAAGATGGACAGAGTCAATGAAAAACTGTTTTTT.

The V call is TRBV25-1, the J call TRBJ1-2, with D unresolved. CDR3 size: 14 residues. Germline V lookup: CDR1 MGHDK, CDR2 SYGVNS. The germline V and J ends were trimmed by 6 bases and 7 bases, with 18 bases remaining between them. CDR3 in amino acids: CASSPPLDSAGYTF. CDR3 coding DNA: TGTGCCAGCAGCCCCCCGTTGGACTCGGCTGGCTACACCTTC.

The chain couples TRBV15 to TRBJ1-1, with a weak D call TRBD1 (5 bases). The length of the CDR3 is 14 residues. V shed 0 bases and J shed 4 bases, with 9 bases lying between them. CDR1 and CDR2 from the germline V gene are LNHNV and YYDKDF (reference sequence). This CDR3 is CATSRDAGGTEAFF. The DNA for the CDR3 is TGTGCCACCAGCAGAGATGCGGGGGGCACTGAAGCTTTCTTT.

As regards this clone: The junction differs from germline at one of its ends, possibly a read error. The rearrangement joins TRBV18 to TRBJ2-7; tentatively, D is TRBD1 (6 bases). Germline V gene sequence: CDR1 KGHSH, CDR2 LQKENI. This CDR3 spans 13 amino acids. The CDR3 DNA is TGTGCCACCTCAACAGGGCAGACCTACGAGCAGTACTTC. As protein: CATSTGQTYEQYF.

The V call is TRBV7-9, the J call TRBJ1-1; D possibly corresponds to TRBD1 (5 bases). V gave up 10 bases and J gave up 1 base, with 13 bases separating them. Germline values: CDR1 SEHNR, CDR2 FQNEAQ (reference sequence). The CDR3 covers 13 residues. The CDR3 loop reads CATPGRGNTEAFF. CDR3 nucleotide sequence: TGTGCCACCCCCGGGAGGGGGAACACTGAAGCTTTCTTT.

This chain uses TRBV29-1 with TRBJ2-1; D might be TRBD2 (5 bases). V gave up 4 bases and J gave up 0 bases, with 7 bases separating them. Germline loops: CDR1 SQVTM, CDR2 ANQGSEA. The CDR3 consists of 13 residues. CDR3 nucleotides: TGCAGCGTTGCCGAGGGCTCCTACAATGAGCAGTTCTTC. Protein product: CSVAEGSYNEQFF.

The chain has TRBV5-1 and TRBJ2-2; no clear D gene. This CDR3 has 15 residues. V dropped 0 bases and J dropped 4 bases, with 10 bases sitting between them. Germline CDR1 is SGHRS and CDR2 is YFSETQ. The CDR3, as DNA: TGCGCCAGCAGCTTGGGCCAGTTACCCACCGGGGAGCTGTTTTTT. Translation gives CASSLGQLPTGELFF.

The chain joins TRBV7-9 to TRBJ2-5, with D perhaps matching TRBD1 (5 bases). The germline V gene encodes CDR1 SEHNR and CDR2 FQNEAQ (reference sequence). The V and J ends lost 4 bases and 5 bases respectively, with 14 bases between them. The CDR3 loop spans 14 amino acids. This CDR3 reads CASSSRQRAETQYF. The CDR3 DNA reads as TGTGCCAGCAGCTCAAGACAGCGTGCGGAGACCCAGTACTTC.

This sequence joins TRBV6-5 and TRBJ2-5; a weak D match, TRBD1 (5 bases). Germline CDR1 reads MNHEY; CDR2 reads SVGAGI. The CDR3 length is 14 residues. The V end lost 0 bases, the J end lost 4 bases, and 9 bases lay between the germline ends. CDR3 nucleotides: TGTGCCAGCAGTTACTCGGCAGGGCTAGAGACCCAGTACTTC. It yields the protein CASSYSAGLETQYF.

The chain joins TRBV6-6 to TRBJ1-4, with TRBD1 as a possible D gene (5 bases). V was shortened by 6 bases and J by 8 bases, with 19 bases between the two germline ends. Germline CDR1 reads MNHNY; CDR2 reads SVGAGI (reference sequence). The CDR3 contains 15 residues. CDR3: CASSRRGGGGEKLFF. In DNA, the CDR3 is TGTGCCAGCAGCCGACGGGGGGGAGGTGGAGAAAAACTGTTTTTT.

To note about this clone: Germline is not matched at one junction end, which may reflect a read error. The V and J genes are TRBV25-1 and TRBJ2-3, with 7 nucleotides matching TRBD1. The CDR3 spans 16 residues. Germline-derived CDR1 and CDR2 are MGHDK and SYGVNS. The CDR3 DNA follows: TGTGTCAGCAGTGAATGGGGACAGCAGTTCACAGATACGCAGTATTTT. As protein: CVSSEWGQQFTDTQYF.

The CDR3, as DNA: TGTGCCAGCAGGCTTCCGGGGGCGGGAGCGTTTACCAACTCCTACGAGCAGTACTTC. This gives the protein CASRLPGAGAFTNSYEQYF. This chain joins TRBV28 and TRBJ2-7, with D perhaps TRBD2 (7 bases). From germline, CDR1 is MDHEN and CDR2 SYDVKM. Trimming removed 6 bases from V and 0 bases from J, with 27 bases in between. CDR3 length: 19 amino acids.

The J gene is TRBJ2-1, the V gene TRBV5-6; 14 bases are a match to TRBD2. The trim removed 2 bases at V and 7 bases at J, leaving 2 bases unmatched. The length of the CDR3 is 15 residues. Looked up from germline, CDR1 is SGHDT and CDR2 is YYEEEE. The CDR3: CASSFGLAGGNEQFF. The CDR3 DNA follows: TGTGCCAGCAGCTTCGGACTAGCGGGAGGTAATGAGCAGTTCTTC.

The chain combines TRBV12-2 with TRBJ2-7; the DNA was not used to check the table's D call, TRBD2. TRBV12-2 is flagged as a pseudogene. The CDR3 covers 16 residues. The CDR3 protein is CASRSIAGRSSYEQYF. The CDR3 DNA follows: TGTGCAAGTCGCTCCATAGCGGGCAGGAGCTCCTACGAGCAGTACTTC.

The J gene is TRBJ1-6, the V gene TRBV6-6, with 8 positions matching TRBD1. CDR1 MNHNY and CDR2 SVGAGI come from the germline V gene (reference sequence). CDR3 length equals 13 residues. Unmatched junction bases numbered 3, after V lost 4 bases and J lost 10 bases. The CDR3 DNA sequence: TGTGCCAGCAGTTCAGGGGGCCGGTCACCCCTCCACTTT. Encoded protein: CASSSGGRSPLHF.

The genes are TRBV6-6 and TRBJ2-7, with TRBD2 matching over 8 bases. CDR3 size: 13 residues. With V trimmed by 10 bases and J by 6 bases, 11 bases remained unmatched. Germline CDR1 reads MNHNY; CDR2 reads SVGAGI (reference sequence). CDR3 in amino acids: CATGGAGFGEQYF. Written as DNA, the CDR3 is TGTGCCACCGGGGGGGCAGGGTTCGGCGAGCAGTACTTC.

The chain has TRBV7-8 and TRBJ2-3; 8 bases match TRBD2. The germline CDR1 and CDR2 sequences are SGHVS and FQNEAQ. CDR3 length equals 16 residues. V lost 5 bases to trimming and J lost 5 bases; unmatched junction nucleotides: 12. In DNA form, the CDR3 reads TGTGCCAGCAGCCCCGCTGGGACTAGTTGGGGAGATACGCAGTATTTT. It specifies CASSPAGTSWGDTQYF.